These T cell receptor beta chains were read from a single sample in a study of early T cells in non-severe SARS-CoV-2 infection. TCRdb independently ran MiXCR on the 5' RACE reads; one entry per CDR3 protein. The data hold 35,000 to 40,000 distinct CDR3 sequences, with 5.8% observed a single time. The sample taken for sequencing was whole blood. The source is an adult who was a healthcare worker with PCR-confirmed SARS-CoV-2 infection or an uninfected control (not recorded which). Each CDR3 is given with its conserved first and last residue. The D gene is left open where the match is weak. Not all rows give a size; the values are once, few, many and, for expanded clones, a class.

>-|-|TRBV15|TRBJ2-7
TGTGCCACCAGCAGAGATCAGACAGTCTACGAGCAGTACTTC
CATSRDQTVYEQYF
>many|-|TRBV29-1|TRBJ2-5
TGCAGCGTTGAACTCGGACAGTCGGGTTCAAAGACCCAGTACTTC
CSVELGQSGSKTQYF
>many|-|TRBV10-3|TRBJ2-7
TGTGCCACACAATCCTTTGCCGGCCCGCTTTACTACGAGCAGTACTTC
CATQSFAGPLYYEQYF
>many|-|TRBV27|TRBJ2-6
TGTGCCAGCAGTCCACGACCCCCGACTGGGGCCAACGTCCTGACTTTC
CASSPRPPTGANVLTF
>few|-|TRBV6-6|TRBJ1-6
TGTGCCAGCAGTTACCTTGGACAGTTAGATTCACCCCTCCACTTT
CASSYLGQLDSPLHF
>-|-|TRBV18|TRBJ2-2
TGTGCCAGCTCACTGTATTCAGGACCCAACACCGGGGAGCTGTTTTTT
CASSLYSGPNTGELFF
>many|-|TRBV5-1|TRBJ2-3
TGCGCCAGCAGCCCACGGGATTTTCGACCCACAGATACGCAGTATTTT
CASSPRDFRPTDTQYF
>-|-|TRBV7-2|TRBJ2-3
TGTGCCAGCAGCTTAGTAAGGGATACGCAGTATTTT
CASSLVRDTQYF
>few|-|TRBV30|TRBJ1-4
TGTGCCTGGTCCCCCCGGAATCGAGCTAATGAAAAACTGTTTTTT
CAWSPRNRANEKLFF
>many|-|TRBV7-2|TRBJ1-1
TGTGCCAGCAGCTTGGACAGCCGTGGGGGGAACACTGAAGCTTTCTTT
CASSLDSRGGNTEAFF
>-|TRBD1|TRBV25-1|TRBJ1-1
TGTGCCAGCAGTGAACCCTTACAGGGGGCTGAAGCTTTCTTT
CASSEPLQGAEAFF
>many|TRBD1|TRBV29-1|TRBJ2-3
TGCGGTCCATCCCCGGGACAGGGACATTTGGATACGCAGTATTTT
CGPSPGQGHLDTQYF
>-|-|TRBV6-2/TRBV6-3|TRBJ2-7
TGTGCCAGCACCCTTACCCTGGGGGGCGACGAGCAGTACTTC
CASTLTLGGDEQYF
>many|TRBD1|TRBV18|TRBJ1-1
TGTGCCAGCTCACCACTCCACCTCACCGGGACAGGAGAAACTGAAGCTTTCTTT
CASSPLHLTGTGETEAFF
>many|-|TRBV7-6|TRBJ2-5
TGTGCCAGCAGCAAAGAGGCCATTGGTTCGGAGACCCAGTACTTC
CASSKEAIGSETQYF
>many|-|TRBV7-2|TRBJ1-3
TGTGCCAGCAGCTTAGTTTCTCAGACTGGGACTGGAAACACCATATATTTT
CASSLVSQTGTGNTIYF